This paragraph covers one T cell receptor beta chain sequence. As yet, its antigen is unknown. This sample is drawn from a study of OX40 agonist ivuxolimab in advanced cancers. On the study more broadly: Dose-escalation patients were diagnosed with hepatocellular carcinoma, melanoma, renal cell cancer or head and neck cancer. Averaging around 60 years in age, with a range of about 23 to 85, the cohort was 82.7% male. Patients with prior anti-PD-1, anti-PD-L1 or anti-CTLA-4 therapy were eligible; roughly 40% had some.

Study-wide results and caveats: CD8+ T cells averaged more expanded clones than CD4+.

Germline V gene lookup returns CDR1 MGHRA and CDR2 YSYEKL. The CDR3 spans 12 residues. V shed 1 base and J shed 5 bases, with 3 bases lying between them. Sequenced by immunoSEQ multiplex PCR; TCRdb stores in-frame clones only, minus some. The table includes 35,000 to 40,000 clones, roughly 90% detected once. The chain links TRBV4-1 to TRBJ2-1, with D uncertain. Specimen: CD4+ or CD8+ T cells sorted from blood, collected in a trial of the OX40 agonist ivuxolimab. The receptor was derived from an adult with an advanced solid tumor such as melanoma, head and neck, liver or kidney cancer. Here the CDR3 DNA reads TGCGCCAGCAGCCAAGCTAACAATGAGCAGTTCTTC. Protein: CASSQANNEQFF.